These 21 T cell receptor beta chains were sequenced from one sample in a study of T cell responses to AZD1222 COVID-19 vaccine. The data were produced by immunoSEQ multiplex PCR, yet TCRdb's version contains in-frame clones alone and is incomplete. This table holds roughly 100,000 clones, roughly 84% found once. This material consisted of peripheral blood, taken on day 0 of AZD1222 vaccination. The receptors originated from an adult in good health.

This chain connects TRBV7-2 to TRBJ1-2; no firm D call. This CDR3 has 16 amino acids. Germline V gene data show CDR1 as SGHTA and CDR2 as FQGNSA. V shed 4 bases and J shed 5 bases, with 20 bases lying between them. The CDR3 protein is CASSSFTTTRQYGYTF. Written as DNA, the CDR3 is TGTGCCAGCAGCTCATTTACGACGACAAGACAATATGGCTACACCTTC.

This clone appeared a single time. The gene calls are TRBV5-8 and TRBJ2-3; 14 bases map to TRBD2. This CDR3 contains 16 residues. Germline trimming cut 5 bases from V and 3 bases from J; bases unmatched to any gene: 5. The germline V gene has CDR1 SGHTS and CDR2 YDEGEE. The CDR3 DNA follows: TGTGCCAGCAGTCGACTAGCGGGAGGGTGGACAGATACGCAGTATTTT. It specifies CASSRLAGGWTDTQYF.

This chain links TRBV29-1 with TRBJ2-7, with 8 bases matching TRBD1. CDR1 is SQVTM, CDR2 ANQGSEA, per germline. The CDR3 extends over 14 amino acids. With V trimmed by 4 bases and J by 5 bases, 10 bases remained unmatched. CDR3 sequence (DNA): TGCAGCGTTGGGAGTAAACTGGACAGGGACGAGCAGTACTTC. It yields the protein CSVGSKLDRDEQYF.

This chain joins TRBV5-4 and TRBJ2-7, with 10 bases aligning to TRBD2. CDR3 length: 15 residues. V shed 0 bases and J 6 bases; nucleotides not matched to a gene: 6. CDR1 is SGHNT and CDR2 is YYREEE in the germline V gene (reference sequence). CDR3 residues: CASSLGAGGPSEQYF. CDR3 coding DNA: TGTGCCAGCAGCTTGGGAGCGGGAGGGCCCAGCGAGCAGTACTTC.

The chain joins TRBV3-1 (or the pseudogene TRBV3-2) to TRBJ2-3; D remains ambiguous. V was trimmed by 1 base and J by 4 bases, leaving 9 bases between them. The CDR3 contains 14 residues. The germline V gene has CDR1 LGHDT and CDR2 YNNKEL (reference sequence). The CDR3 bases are TGTGCCAGCAGCCAAGGAATAAACCCAGATACGCAGTATTTT. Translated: CASSQGINPDTQYF.

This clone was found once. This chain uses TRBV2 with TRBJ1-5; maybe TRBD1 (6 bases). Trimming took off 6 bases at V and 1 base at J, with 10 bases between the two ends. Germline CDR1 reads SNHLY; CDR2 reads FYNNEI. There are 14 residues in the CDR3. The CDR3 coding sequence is TGTGCCAGCAGACAGGGTACAAGCAATCAGCCCCAGCATTTT. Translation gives CASRQGTSNQPQHF.

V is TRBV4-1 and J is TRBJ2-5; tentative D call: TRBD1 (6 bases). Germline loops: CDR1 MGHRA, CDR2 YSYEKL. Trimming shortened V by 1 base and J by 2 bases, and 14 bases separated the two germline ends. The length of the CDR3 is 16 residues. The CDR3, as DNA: TGCGCCAGCAGCCAAGCTGACAGGACGAGACAAGAGACCCAGTACTTC. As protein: CASSQADRTRQETQYF.

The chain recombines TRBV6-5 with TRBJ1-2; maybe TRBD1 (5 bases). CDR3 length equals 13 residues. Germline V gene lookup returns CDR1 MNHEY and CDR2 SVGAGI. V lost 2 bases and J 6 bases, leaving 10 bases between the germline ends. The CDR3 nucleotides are TGTGCCAGCAGTTACGGACAAGTGAATGGCTACACCTTC. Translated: CASSYGQVNGYTF.

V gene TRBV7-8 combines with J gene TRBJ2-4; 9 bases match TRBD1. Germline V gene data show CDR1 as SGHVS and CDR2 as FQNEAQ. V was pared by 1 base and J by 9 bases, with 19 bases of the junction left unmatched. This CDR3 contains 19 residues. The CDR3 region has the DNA TGTGCCAGCAGCTTAGGCGCTCTCGTGGGACAGGGAAAGATGGGCATTCAGTACTTC. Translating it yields CASSLGALVGQGKMGIQYF.

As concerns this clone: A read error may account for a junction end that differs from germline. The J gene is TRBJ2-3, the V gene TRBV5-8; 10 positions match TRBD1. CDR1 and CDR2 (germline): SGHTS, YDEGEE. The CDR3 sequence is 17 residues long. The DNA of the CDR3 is TGTGCCAGCAGCCTATTCCGGGACAGGGGAAGCAAAGATACGCAGTATTTT. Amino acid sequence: CASSLFRDRGSKDTQYF.

CDR3 sequence: CASSPGTRGAGLTQYF. DNA of the CDR3: TGTGCCAGTAGTCCGGGGACGCGGGGGGCCGGATTGACCCAGTACTTC. V usage is TRBV19 and J usage is TRBJ2-5; 8 bases align to TRBD2. This CDR3 is built from 16 residues. The V gene end was trimmed by 5 bases and the J gene end by 7 bases; junction bases not matched to a gene: 15. The V gene's germline CDR1 is LNHDA and CDR2 SQIVND (reference sequence).

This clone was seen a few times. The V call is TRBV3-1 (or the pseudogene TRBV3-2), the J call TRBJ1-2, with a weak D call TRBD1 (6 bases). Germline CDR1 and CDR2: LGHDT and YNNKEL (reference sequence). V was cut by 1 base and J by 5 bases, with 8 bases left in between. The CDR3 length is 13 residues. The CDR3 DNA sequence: TGTGCCAGCAGCCAAGGAACAGGGTATGGCTACACCTTC. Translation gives CASSQGTGYGYTF.

CDR3 DNA sequence: TGTGCCAGCAGCTCCACAGAGAACACTGAAGCTTTCTTT. It yields the protein CASSSTENTEAFF. The chain carries TRBV7-3 and TRBJ1-1, with no clear D. The CDR3 is 13 residues long. Trimming shortened V by 4 bases and J by 1 base, and 7 bases separated the two germline ends. Germline CDR1 and CDR2: SGHTA and FQGTGA. Together with reference TRBV7-3 and TRBJ1-1, the CDR3 gives the full variable domain: GAGVSQTPSNKVTEKGKYVELRCDPISGHTALYWYRQSLGQGPEFLIYFQGTGAADDSGLPNDRFFAVRPEGSVSTLKIQRTERGDSAVYLCASSSTENTEAFFGQGTRLTVV.

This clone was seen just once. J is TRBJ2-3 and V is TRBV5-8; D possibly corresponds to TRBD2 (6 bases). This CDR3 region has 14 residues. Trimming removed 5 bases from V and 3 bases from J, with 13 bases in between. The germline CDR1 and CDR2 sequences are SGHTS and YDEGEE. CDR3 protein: CASRLQAGTDTQYF. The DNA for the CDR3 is TGTGCCAGCAGACTACAGGCGGGGACAGATACGCAGTATTTT.

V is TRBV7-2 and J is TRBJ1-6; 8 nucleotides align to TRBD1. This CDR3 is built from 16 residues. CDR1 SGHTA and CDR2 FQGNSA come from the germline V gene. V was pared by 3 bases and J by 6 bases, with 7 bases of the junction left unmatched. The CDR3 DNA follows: TGTGCCAGCAGCTTTGCGGACAGGGCCTTTAATTCACCCCTCCACTTT. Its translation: CASSFADRAFNSPLHF.

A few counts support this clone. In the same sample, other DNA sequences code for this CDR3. The CDR3 loop reads CASSQGSNTEAFF. The CDR3 DNA reads as TGTGCCAGCAGCCAAGGCAGTAACACTGAAGCTTTCTTT. The rearrangement uses TRBV3-1 (or the pseudogene TRBV3-2) and TRBJ1-1; D is ambiguous. The CDR3 is made up of 13 amino acids. Germline CDR1 reads LGHDT; CDR2 reads YNNKEL (reference sequence). The V end was cut by 1 base, the J end by 2 bases, with 5 bases between.

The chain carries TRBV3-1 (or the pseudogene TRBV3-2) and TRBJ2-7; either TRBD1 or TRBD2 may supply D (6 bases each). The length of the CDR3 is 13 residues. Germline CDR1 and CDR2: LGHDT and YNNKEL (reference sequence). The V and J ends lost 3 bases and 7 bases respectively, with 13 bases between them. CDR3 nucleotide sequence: TGTGCCAGCAGCCAGAGGGGGGCTGGGGAGCAGTACGTC. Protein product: CASSQRGAGEQYV.

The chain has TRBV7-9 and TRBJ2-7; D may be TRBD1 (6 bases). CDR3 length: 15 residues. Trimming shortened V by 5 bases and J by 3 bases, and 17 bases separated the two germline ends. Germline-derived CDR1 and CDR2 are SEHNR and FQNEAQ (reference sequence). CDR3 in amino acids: CASSPPSGANYEQYF. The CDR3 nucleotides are TGTGCCAGCAGCCCGCCGTCAGGGGCGAACTACGAGCAGTACTTC.

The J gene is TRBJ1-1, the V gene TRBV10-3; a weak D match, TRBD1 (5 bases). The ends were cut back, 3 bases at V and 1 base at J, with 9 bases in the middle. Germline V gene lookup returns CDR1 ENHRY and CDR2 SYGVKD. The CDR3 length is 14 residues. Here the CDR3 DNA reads TGTGCCATCAGTGATCTGGGGGGGAACACTGAAGCTTTCTTT. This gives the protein CAISDLGGNTEAFF.

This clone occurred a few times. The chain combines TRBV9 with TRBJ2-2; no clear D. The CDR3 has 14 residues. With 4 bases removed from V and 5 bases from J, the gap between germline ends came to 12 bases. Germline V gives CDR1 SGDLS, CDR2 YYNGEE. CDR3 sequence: CASSRILGTGELFF. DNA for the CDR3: TGTGCCAGCAGCAGGATATTAGGGACCGGGGAGCTGTTTTTT.

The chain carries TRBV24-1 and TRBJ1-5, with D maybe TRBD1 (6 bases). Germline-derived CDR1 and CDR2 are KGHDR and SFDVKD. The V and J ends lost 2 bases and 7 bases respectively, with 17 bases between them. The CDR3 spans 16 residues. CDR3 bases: TGTGCCACCAGTGATTCCATATCAGGGGCTGGACAGCCCCAGCATTTT. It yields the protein CATSDSISGAGQPQHF.